The 2 T cell receptor beta chains below come from one sample, sequenced in a study of shared clonotypes between healthy human individuals. Clones were sequenced by immunoSEQ multiplex PCR, and TCRdb holds only the in-frame ones, with some missing. Of 90,000 to 150,000 clones in the sample, under 70% were seen once. The material sequenced was memory CD8+ T cells sorted from blood. Subset defined: CD45RO+ cells pooled with CCR7-negative TemRA cells. These receptors were taken from a woman between 25 and 40 years old in good health.

The rearrangement joins TRBV28 to TRBJ2-7, with TRBD2 as a possible D gene (7 bases). CDR1 and CDR2 from the germline V gene are MDHEN and SYDVKM. The CDR3 length is 14 residues. V was cut by 5 bases and J by 3 bases, with 14 bases left in between. The CDR3 DNA sequence: TGTGCCAGCAGTGGGGGCGGGAGAGGCTACGAGCAGTACTTC. Amino acids: CASSGGGRGYEQYF.

The V gene is TRBV9, the J gene TRBJ1-5; D ambiguous. This CDR3 is 15 amino acids long. Germline-derived CDR1 and CDR2 are SGDLS and YYNGEE. The ends were cut back, 2 bases at V and 7 bases at J, with 16 bases in the middle. CDR3 DNA sequence: TGTGCCAGCAGCGTGAGTGGGGTCGTAGGGCAGCCCCAGCATTTT. Amino acid sequence: CASSVSGVVGQPQHF.